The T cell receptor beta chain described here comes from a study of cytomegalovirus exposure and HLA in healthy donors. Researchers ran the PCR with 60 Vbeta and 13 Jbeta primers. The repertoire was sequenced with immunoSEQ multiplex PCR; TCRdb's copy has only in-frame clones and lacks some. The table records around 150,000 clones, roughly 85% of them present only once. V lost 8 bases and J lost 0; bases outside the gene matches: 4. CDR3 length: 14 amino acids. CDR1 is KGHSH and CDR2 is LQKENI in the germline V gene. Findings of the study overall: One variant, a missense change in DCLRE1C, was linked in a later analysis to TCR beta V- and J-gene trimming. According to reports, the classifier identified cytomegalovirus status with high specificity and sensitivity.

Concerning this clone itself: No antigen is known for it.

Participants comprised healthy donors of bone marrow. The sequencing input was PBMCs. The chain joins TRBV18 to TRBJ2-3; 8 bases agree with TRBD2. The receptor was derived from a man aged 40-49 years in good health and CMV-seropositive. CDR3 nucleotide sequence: TGTGCCAGCGGACTAGCAGCTAGCACAGATACGCAGTATTTT. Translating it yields CASGLAASTDTQYF.